A selection of T cell receptor beta chains follows, all from one sample in a study of OX40 agonist ivuxolimab in advanced cancers. The repertoire was sequenced with immunoSEQ multiplex PCR; TCRdb's copy has only in-frame clones and lacks some. This sample has under 25,000 clones; 70% to 85% occur once, and the top ten carry roughly 25%. Sequences were derived from CD4+ or CD8+ T cells sorted from blood, sampled in a trial of the OX40 agonist ivuxolimab. All receptors come from an adult with an advanced solid tumor such as melanoma, head and neck, liver or kidney cancer. Each CDR3 is given with its conserved first and last residue. The order of the fields is J gene, V gene, clone size, D gene, CDR3 protein, CDR3 DNA. The D gene is left open where the match is weak. Only some rows state a clone size, as once, few, many or a class for expanded clones.

TRBJ2-1 TRBV7-9 - TRBD1 CASSPTQGNSRYNEQFF TGTGCCAGCAGCCCTACACAGGGGAATTCAAGGTACAATGAGCAGTTCTTC
TRBJ1-1 TRBV28 once - CASSLIRETEAFF TGTGCCAGCAGCTTGATAAGGGAAACTGAAGCTTTCTTT
TRBJ1-3 TRBV28 - TRBD1 CASDQGEGNTIYF TGTGCCAGCGATCAGGGGGAAGGAAACACCATATATTTT
TRBJ2-5 TRBV28 - - CASSFIQGPLQETQYF TGTGCCAGCAGTTTCATCCAGGGGCCCCTCCAAGAGACCCAGTACTTC
TRBJ1-6 TRBV28 once - CASRTNSPLHF TGTGCCAGCAGGACAAATTCACCCCTCCACTTT
TRBJ2-1 TRBV5-4 - TRBD1 CASSWGDRGFGEQFF TGTGCCAGCAGCTGGGGGGACAGGGGGTTCGGTGAGCAGTTCTTC
TRBJ2-2 TRBV6-4 - TRBD1 CASSPGWTGTDYTGELFF TGTGCCAGCAGTCCCGGGTGGACCGGGACAGATTACACCGGGGAGCTGTTTTTT
TRBJ2-7 TRBV13 - TRBD2 CASSWGAGGAYEQYF TGTGCCAGCAGCTGGGGGGCGGGAGGGGCCTACGAGCAGTACTTC
TRBJ2-5 TRBV9 - TRBD2 CASSATSGRGKETQYF TGTGCCAGCAGCGCTACTAGCGGGAGGGGCAAAGAGACCCAGTACTTC
TRBJ2-1 TRBV6-4 - TRBD1 CASSDGTDNEQFF TGTGCCAGCAGTGACGGGACAGACAATGAGCAGTTCTTC
TRBJ1-1 TRBV5-4 - - CASSFEHMNTEAFF TGTGCCAGCAGCTTTGAACATATGAACACTGAAGCTTTCTTT
TRBJ2-3 TRBV30 - - CAWSTTGPLYF TGTGCCTGGAGTACCACGGGCCCGTTGTATTTT
TRBJ2-7 TRBV4-1 - - CASSQGDGKWQYF TGCGCCAGCAGCCAAGGAGACGGCAAATGGCAGTACTTC
TRBJ2-1 TRBV27 - - CASSTLASEQFF TGTGCCAGCAGTACGCTAGCAAGCGAGCAGTTCTTC
TRBJ2-7 TRBV5-1 - - CASSLGGNSYEQYF TGCGCCAGCAGCTTGGGAGGTAACTCCTACGAGCAGTACTTC
TRBJ2-7 TRBV10-3 - TRBD2 CAISESEARAGVVEQYF TGTGCCATCAGTGAGTCCGAGGCCCGGGCGGGGGTCGTCGAGCAGTACTTC
TRBJ2-1 TRBV19 - - CASRVSGPNEQFF TGTGCCAGTAGAGTTAGCGGCCCCAATGAGCAGTTCTTC
TRBJ2-1 TRBV4-1 - - CASSQEPAGSYNEQFF TGCGCCAGCAGCCAAGAACCAGCGGGTTCCTACAATGAGCAGTTCTTC
TRBJ2-7 TRBV4-1 - TRBD1 CASSPFLTGANDYEQYF TGCGCCAGCAGCCCGTTCCTAACAGGGGCGAACGACTACGAGCAGTACTTC
TRBJ2-5 TRBV4-1 - - CATAEGTKETQYF TGCGCCACCGCGGAGGGAACAAAAGAGACCCAGTACTTC
TRBJ1-5 TRBV19 few - CASSINRDSNQPQHF TGTGCCAGTAGTATCAACAGGGATAGCAATCAGCCCCAGCATTTT
TRBJ1-6 TRBV27 - TRBD1 CASSLDRANSPLHF TGTGCCAGCAGTTTAGACAGGGCTAATTCACCCCTCCACTTT
TRBJ2-3 TRBV4-1 - - CASSHPDLTDPSTDTQYF TGCGCCAGCAGCCATCCTGACCTGACGGATCCGAGCACAGATACGCAGTATTTT
TRBJ2-5 TRBV11-3 - - CASSLGSDGQETQYF TGTGCCAGCAGCTTAGGTAGTGACGGCCAAGAGACCCAGTACTTC
TRBJ2-7 TRBV28 - TRBD1 CASSFFSGGPYEQYF TGTGCCAGCAGTTTTTTTTCAGGGGGCCCCTACGAGCAGTACTTC
TRBJ1-2 TRBV6-5 once - CASSYNLRGYTF TGTGCCAGCAGTTATAACCTCCGCGGCTACACCTTC
TRBJ2-5 TRBV6-4 once TRBD2 CASSPTSGSQETQYF TGTGCCAGCAGTCCGACTAGCGGGAGTCAAGAGACCCAGTACTTC
TRBJ1-3 TRBV7-9 - - CASKPEGNTIYF TGTGCCAGCAAACCTGAGGGTAACACCATATATTTT